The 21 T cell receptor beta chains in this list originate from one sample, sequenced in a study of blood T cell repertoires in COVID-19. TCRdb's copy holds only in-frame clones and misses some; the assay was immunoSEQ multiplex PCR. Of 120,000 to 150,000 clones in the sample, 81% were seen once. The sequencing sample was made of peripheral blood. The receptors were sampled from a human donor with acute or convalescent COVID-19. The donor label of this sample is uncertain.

CDR3 sequence: CASSLWQGNNEQFF. The CDR3 DNA sequence: TGCGCCAGCAGCTTGTGGCAGGGGAACAATGAGCAGTTCTTC. The chain employs TRBV5-1 and TRBJ2-1, with D possibly TRBD1 on 6 matching bases. The germline gives CDR1 SGHRS, CDR2 YFSETQ. V shed 1 base and J shed 5 bases, with 10 bases lying between them. The CDR3 covers 14 residues.

The CDR3 coding sequence is TGTGCCAGCAGCAGGACAGGGAACCCCCTTGGTGGCTACACCTTC. Its protein product is CASSRTGNPLGGYTF. V gene TRBV5-6 combines with J gene TRBJ1-2, with TRBD1 matching 8 bases. The CDR3 loop spans 15 amino acids. Per the germline V gene, CDR1 is SGHDT and CDR2 is YYEEEE. Losses at the gene ends were 4 bases for V and 7 bases for J; bases not matched to a gene: 12.

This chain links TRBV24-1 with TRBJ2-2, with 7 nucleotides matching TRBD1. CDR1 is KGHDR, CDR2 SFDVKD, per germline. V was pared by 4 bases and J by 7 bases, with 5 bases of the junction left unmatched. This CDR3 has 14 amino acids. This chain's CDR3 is CATSEYRGIGELFF. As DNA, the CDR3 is TGTGCCACCAGTGAATACAGGGGTATCGGGGAGCTGTTTTTT.

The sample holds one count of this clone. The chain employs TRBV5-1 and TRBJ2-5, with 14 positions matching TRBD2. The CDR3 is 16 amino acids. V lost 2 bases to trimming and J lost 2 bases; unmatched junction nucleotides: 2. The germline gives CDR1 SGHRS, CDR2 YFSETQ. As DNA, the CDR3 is TGCGCCAGCAGCTTAGGACTAGCGGGGGGACAAGAGACCCAGTACTTC. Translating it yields CASSLGLAGGQETQYF.

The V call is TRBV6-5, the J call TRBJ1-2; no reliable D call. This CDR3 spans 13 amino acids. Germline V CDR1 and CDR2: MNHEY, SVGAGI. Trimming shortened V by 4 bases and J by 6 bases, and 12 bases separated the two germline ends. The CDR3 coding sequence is TGTGCCAGCAGTTCTACTGGCAGGAATGGCTACACCTTC. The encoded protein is CASSSTGRNGYTF.

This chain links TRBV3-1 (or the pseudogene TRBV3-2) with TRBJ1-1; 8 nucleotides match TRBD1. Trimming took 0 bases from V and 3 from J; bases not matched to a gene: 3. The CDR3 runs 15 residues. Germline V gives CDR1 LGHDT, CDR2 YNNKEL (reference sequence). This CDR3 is CASSQEQGGDTEAFF. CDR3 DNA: TGTGCCAGCAGCCAAGAACAGGGGGGGGACACTGAAGCTTTCTTT.

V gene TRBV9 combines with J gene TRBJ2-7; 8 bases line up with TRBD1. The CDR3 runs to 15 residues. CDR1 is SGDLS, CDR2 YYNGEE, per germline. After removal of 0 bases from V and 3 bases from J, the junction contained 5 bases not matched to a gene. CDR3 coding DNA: TGTGCCAGCAGCGTAGCCGAGACAGGGGTCTACGAGCAGTACTTC. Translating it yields CASSVAETGVYEQYF.

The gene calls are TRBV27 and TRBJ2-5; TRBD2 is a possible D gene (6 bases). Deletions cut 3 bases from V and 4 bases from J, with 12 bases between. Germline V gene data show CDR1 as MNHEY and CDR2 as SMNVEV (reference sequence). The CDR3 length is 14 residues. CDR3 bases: TGTGCCAGCAGTTTCCCCCCGGGGGTAGAGACCCAGTACTTC. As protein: CASSFPPGVETQYF.

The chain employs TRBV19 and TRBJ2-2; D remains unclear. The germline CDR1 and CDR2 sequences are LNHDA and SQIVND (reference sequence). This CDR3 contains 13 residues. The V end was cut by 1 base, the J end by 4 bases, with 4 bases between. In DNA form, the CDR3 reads TGTGCCAGTAGTATAGCGGGCACCGGGGAGCTGTTTTTT. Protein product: CASSIAGTGELFF.

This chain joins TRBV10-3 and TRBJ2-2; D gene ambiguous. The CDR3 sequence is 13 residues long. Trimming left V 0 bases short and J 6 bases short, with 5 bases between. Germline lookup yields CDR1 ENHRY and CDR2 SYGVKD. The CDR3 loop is CAISESSAGELFF. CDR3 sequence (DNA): TGTGCCATCAGTGAGTCTTCAGCCGGGGAGCTGTTTTTT.

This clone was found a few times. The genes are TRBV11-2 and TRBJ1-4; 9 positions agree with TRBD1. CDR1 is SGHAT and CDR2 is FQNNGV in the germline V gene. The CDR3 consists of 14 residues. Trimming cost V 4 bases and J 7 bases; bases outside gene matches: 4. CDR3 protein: CASSWGQGSEKLFF. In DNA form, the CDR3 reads TGTGCCAGCAGCTGGGGACAGGGAAGTGAAAAACTGTTTTTT.

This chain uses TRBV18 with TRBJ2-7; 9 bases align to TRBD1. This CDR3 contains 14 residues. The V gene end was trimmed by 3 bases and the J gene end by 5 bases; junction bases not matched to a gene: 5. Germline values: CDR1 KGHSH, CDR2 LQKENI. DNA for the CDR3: TGTGCCAGCTCACCCCGGACAGGGGTCAACGAGCAGTACTTC. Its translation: CASSPRTGVNEQYF. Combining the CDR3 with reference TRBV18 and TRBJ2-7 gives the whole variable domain NAGVMQNPRHLVRRRGQEARLRCSPMKGHSHVYWYRQLPEEGLKFMVYLQKENIIDESGMPKERFSAEFPKEGPSILRIQQVVRGDSAAYFCASSPRTGVNEQYFGPGTRLTVT.

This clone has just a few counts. CDR3 region: CASSLQTETLFF. In DNA, the CDR3 is TGTGCCAGCAGTTTACAGACGGAGACCCTGTTTTTT. The chain carries TRBV12-3 or TRBV12-4 and TRBJ2-2; D unclear. V was pared by 2 bases and J by 14 bases, with 12 bases between. This CDR3 region has 12 residues.

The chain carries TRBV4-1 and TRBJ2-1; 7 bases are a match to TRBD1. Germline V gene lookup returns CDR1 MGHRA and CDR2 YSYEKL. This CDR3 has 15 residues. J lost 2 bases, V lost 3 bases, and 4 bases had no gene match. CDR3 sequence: CASSQSGQPYNEQFF. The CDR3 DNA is TGCGCCAGCAGCCAGTCGGGACAGCCCTACAATGAGCAGTTCTTC.

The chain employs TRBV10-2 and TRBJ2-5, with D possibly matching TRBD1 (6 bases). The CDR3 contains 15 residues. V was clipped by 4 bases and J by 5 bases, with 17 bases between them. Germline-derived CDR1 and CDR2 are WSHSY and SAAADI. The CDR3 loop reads CASSGTEETWETQYF. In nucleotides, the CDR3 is TGCGCCAGCAGTGGGACAGAGGAAACGTGGGAGACCCAGTACTTC.

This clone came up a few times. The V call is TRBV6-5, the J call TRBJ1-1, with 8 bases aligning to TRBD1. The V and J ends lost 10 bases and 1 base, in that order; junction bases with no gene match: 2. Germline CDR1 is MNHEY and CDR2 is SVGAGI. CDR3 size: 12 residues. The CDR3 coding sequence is TGTGCCACCGGGACAGGGAACACTGAAGCTTTCTTT. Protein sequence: CATGTGNTEAFF.

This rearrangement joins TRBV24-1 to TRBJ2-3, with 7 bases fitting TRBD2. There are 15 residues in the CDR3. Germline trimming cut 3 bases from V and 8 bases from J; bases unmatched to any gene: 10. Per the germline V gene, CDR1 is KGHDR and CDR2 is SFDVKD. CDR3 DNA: TGTGCCACCAGTGATCCAGCGGGAACAATATTTACGCAGTATTTT. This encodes CATSDPAGTIFTQYF.

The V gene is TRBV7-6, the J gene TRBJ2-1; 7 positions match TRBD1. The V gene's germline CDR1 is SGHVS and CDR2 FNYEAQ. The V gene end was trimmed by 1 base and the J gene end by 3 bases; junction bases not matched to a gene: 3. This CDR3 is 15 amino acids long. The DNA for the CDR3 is TGTGCCAGCAGCTTAGGGGCAGGGGGCTACAATGAGCAGTTCTTC. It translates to CASSLGAGGYNEQFF.

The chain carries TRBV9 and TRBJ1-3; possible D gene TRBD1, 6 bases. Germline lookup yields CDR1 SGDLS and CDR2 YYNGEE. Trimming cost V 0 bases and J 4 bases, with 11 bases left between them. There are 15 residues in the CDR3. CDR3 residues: CASSVAQGGGNTIYF. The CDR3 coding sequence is TGTGCCAGCAGCGTAGCACAGGGCGGGGGAAACACCATATATTTT. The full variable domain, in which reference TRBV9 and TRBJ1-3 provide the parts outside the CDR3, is DSGVTQTPKHLITATGQRVTLRCSPRSGDLSVYWYQQSLDQGLQFLIQYYNGEERAKGNILERFSAQQFPDLHSELNLSSLELGDSALYFCASSVAQGGGNTIYFGEGSWLTVV.

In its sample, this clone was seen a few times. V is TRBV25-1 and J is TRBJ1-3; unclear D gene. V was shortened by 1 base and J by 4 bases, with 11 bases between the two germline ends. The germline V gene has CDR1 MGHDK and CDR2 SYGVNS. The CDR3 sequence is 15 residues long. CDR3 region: CASSESRSGGNTIYF. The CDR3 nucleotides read TGTGCCAGCAGTGAATCCCGTTCGGGAGGAAACACCATATATTTT.

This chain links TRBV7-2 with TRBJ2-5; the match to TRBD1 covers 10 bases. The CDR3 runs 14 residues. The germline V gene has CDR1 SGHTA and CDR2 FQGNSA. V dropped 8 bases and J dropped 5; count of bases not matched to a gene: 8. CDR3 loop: CASGRQGAQETQYF. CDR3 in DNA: TGTGCCAGCGGCAGACAGGGGGCTCAGGAGACCCAGTACTTC.